This T cell receptor (beta chain) was observed in a study of blood T cells in healthy people across ages. The V gene's germline CDR1 is SGDLS and CDR2 YYNGEE. The CDR3 has 12 amino acids. This clonotype has only one observation. Relative to the germline gene, one junction end is altered; a read error may explain this. A second PCR of 7 to 11 cycles used a sample-barcoded 5' primer and a J-beta primer mix. A 12-random-nucleotide template-switch adaptor tagged each cDNA molecule. A single record per CDR3 protein comes from TCRdb applying MiXCR to the 5' RACE reads. The table shows 800,000 to 950,000 distinct CDR3 sequences, with approximately 35% occurring only once. Donors were systemically healthy Caucasian individuals from Russia aged roughly 6 to 90 years.

V and J are TRBV9 and TRBJ1-2, with 7 bases aligning to TRBD1. Sequenced: blood. This receptor was taken from a man younger than 35 in good health. Written as DNA, the CDR3 is TGTACCAGCAGCGAACAGGGGTATGGCTACACCTTC. Residues: CTSSEQGYGYTF.